The 29 T cell receptor beta chains below were found in one sample sequenced in a study of cytomegalovirus exposure and HLA in healthy donors. PCR involved 60 Vbeta and 13 Jbeta primers. This table comes from immunoSEQ multiplex PCR, and its TCRdb copy is limited to in-frame clones, with some not included. The sample has tens of thousands of clones, around 67% seen once; the top ten hold 22%. Sample: PBMCs. Receptors originate from a woman aged 50 to 60 in good health and CMV-seropositive.

This clone qualifies as medium-sized. The rearrangement uses TRBV6-6 and TRBJ1-5; D might be TRBD1 (5 bases). Germline CDR1 is MNHNY and CDR2 is SVGAGI (reference sequence). This CDR3 has 16 residues. With 4 bases removed from V and 0 bases from J, the gap between germline ends came to 13 bases. The CDR3: CASSLTSTDSNQPQHF. As DNA, the CDR3 is TGTGCCAGCAGTTTGACCTCGACAGATAGCAATCAGCCCCAGCATTTT.

The chain has TRBV30 and TRBJ2-3, with TRBD1 matching 7 bases. With 3 bases clipped from V and 2 bases from J, the junction kept 8 bases outside the gene matches. The CDR3 spans 15 residues. Germline CDR1 is GTSNPN and CDR2 is SVGIG (reference sequence). CDR3 sequence: CAWSAGTDHTDTQYF. The CDR3 bases are TGTGCCTGGAGCGCCGGGACAGACCACACAGATACGCAGTATTTT.

This clone occurred a few times. This sequence joins TRBV30 and TRBJ1-2, with a possible D match to TRBD1 (6 bases). Germline-derived CDR1 and CDR2 are GTSNPN and SVGIG (reference sequence). The V end lost 3 bases, the J end lost 2 bases, and 10 bases lay between the germline ends. The CDR3 contains 13 residues. DNA of the CDR3: TGTGCCTGGAGCGCGGACAGAAACTATGGCTACACCTTC. Protein sequence: CAWSADRNYGYTF.

The chain employs TRBV9 and TRBJ2-1, with D perhaps TRBD2 (5 bases). V was cut by 8 bases and J by 2 bases, with 14 bases left in between. Germline CDR1 SGDLS, CDR2 YYNGEE. The CDR3 loop spans 14 amino acids. The CDR3 DNA sequence: TGTGCCAGTTCGGAGGCGGAGGCCTACAATGAGCAGTTCTTC. It translates to CASSEAEAYNEQFF.

The chain carries TRBV7-8 and TRBJ2-3; the D gene is possibly TRBD2 (5 bases). The V end lost 5 bases, the J end lost 2 bases, and 8 bases lay between the germline ends. This CDR3 spans 13 amino acids. Germline lookup yields CDR1 SGHVS and CDR2 FQNEAQ. CDR3 loop: CASSIGVTDTQYF. The CDR3 DNA follows: TGTGCCAGCAGCATCGGGGTCACAGATACGCAGTATTTT.

This chain connects TRBV4-2 to TRBJ2-5; tentative D call: TRBD2 (6 bases). This CDR3 contains 14 residues. V was cut by 1 base and J by 3 bases, with 9 bases left in between. CDR1 and CDR2 (germline): LGHNA, YNFKEQ. In nucleotides, the CDR3 is TGTGCCAGCAGCCAAGTTGCGGGGAAAGAGACCCAGTACTTC. Translating it yields CASSQVAGKETQYF.

This clone was seen only a few times. J is TRBJ2-3 and V is TRBV11-3; D unclear. Trimming removed 3 bases from V and 2 bases from J, with 3 bases in between. CDR1 is SGHNT and CDR2 is YENEEA in the germline V gene. This CDR3 spans 12 amino acids. CDR3 region: CASSFYTDTQYF. The CDR3 bases are TGTGCCAGCAGCTTTTACACAGATACGCAGTATTTT.

The count of this clone is one. The J gene is TRBJ2-3, the V gene TRBV9, with D possibly being TRBD2 (6 bases). This CDR3 is 15 amino acids long. Germline CDR1 reads SGDLS; CDR2 reads YYNGEE. V was shortened by 2 bases and J by 4 bases, with 14 bases between the two germline ends. The CDR3 loop is CASSVDSWGADTQYF. CDR3 in DNA: TGTGCCAGCAGCGTTGACAGTTGGGGGGCAGATACGCAGTATTTT.

This chain joins TRBV9 and TRBJ1-3; TRBD1 matches 9 bases. Losses at the gene ends were 4 bases for V and 4 bases for J; bases not matched to a gene: 6. There are 15 residues in the CDR3. Germline V lookup: CDR1 SGDLS, CDR2 YYNGEE. This chain's CDR3 is CASSPGTGTGNTIYF. The CDR3 DNA follows: TGTGCCAGCAGCCCCGGGACAGGGACGGGAAACACCATATATTTT.

The chain joins TRBV30 to TRBJ1-1; 7 bases are a match to TRBD1. The V and J ends lost 0 bases and 4 bases, in that order; junction bases with no gene match: 2. This CDR3 is built from 13 residues. Germline V lookup: CDR1 GTSNPN, CDR2 SVGIG (reference sequence). The CDR3 nucleotides are TGTGCCTGGAGTGTACAGGGGATCACTGAAGCTTTCTTT. Residues: CAWSVQGITEAFF.

There are a few counts of this clone. The chain links TRBV19 to TRBJ2-1, with 9 bases matching TRBD1. The germline V gene has CDR1 LNHDA and CDR2 SQIVND (reference sequence). V gave up 7 bases and J gave up 6 bases; unmatched junction bases: 10. This CDR3 region has 15 residues. The CDR3 nucleotides are TGTGCCAGTAATCAACCGGGACAGGGATCCAATGAGCAGTTCTTC. Encoded protein: CASNQPGQGSNEQFF.

This rearrangement joins TRBV4-3 to TRBJ2-1; TRBD1 matches at 8 bases. There are 16 residues in the CDR3. Germline V lookup: CDR1 LGHNA, CDR2 YSLEER. J gave up 4 bases and V 0 bases, and 5 bases lay outside the gene matches. The CDR3 bases are TGCGCCAGCAGCCAAGAATGGCAGGGGGCATACAATGAGCAGTTCTTC. Amino acid sequence: CASSQEWQGAYNEQFF.

The rearrangement joins TRBV4-2 to TRBJ1-3; D may be TRBD1 (6 bases). The CDR3 sequence is 16 residues long. Germline V gives CDR1 LGHNA, CDR2 YNFKEQ. V lost 4 bases to trimming and J lost 0 bases, with 13 bases between them. CDR3 coding DNA: TGTGCCAGCAGCCGGGACACTTCAGGCTCTGGAAACACCATATATTTT. It specifies CASSRDTSGSGNTIYF.

The chain recombines TRBV2 with TRBJ2-3; 9 bases agree with TRBD1. The trim removed 6 bases at V and 4 bases at J, leaving 5 bases unmatched. The CDR3 contains 14 residues. CDR1 and CDR2 (germline): SNHLY, FYNNEI. For the CDR3, the DNA is TGTGCCAGCAGAGCGGGACAGGGACCAGATACGCAGTATTTT. It specifies CASRAGQGPDTQYF.

A few counts support this clone. The rearrangement uses TRBV10-2 and TRBJ2-7, with TRBD2 matching over 7 bases. Germline CDR1 and CDR2: WSHSY and SAAADI. The CDR3 totals 12 residues. With V trimmed by 2 bases and J by 7 bases, 2 bases remained unmatched. CDR3 sequence: CASSEGGGEQYF. The CDR3 nucleotides read TGCGCCAGCAGTGAGGGGGGGGGAGAGCAGTACTTC.

The genes are TRBV7-9 and TRBJ2-3; D possibly corresponds to TRBD2 (6 bases). CDR3 size: 15 residues. Looked up from germline, CDR1 is SEHNR and CDR2 is FQNEAQ (reference sequence). Trimming took off 5 bases at V and 2 bases at J, with 14 bases between the two ends. The CDR3 loop is CASSPRTGVTDTQYF. The CDR3 region has the DNA TGTGCCAGCAGCCCCAGAACGGGGGTCACAGATACGCAGTATTTT.

In DNA, the CDR3 is TGTGCCAGCAGTTTCGGAGCGGGTGGGGGGGAGCAGTACTTC. Translation gives CASSFGAGGGEQYF. The chain joins TRBV27 to TRBJ2-7; D possibly corresponds to TRBD2 (6 bases). Germline values: CDR1 MNHEY, CDR2 SMNVEV (reference sequence). Trimming removed 3 bases at V and 7 bases at J, with 16 bases between. CDR3 size: 14 residues.

The rearrangement links TRBV5-1 to TRBJ1-2; D is possibly TRBD1 (5 bases). This CDR3 region has 12 residues. V was cut by 0 bases and J by 8 bases, with 8 bases left in between. Germline V CDR1 and CDR2: SGHRS, YFSETQ. The CDR3 sequence is CASSLEGVGYTF. In DNA form, the CDR3 reads TGCGCCAGCAGCTTGGAAGGGGTCGGCTACACCTTC.

This clone was seen a handful of times. The V and J genes are TRBV7-9 and TRBJ2-7, with D hard to call. From germline, CDR1 is SEHNR and CDR2 FQNEAQ (reference sequence). Trimming stripped 3 bases from V and 0 bases from J, with 6 bases between. The CDR3 has 13 amino acids. The CDR3 nucleotides are TGTGCCAGCAGCTTGGCAGTCTCCTACGAGCAGTACTTC. Protein: CASSLAVSYEQYF. Full variable domain (outside the CDR3, taken from reference TRBV7-9 and TRBJ2-7): DTGVSQNPRHKITKRGQNVTFRCDPISEHNRLYWYRQTLGQGPEFLTYFQNEAQLEKSRLLSDRFSAERPKGSFSTLEIQRTEQGDSAMYLCASSLAVSYEQYFGPGTRLTVT.

The chain has TRBV7-2 and TRBJ2-2; D perhaps matches TRBD1 (6 bases). Trimming took 4 bases from V and 6 from J, leaving 12 bases between them. Germline loops: CDR1 SGHTA, CDR2 FQGNSA. The CDR3 sequence is 14 residues long. In DNA form, the CDR3 reads TGTGCCAGCAGCTCAGGGGTGAAGTCCGGGGAGCTGTTTTTT. Translating it yields CASSSGVKSGELFF.

The chain is built from TRBV4-2 and TRBJ2-3; 8 nucleotides agree with TRBD2. J lost 4 bases, V lost 4 bases, and 7 bases had no gene match. CDR1 is LGHNA, CDR2 YNFKEQ, per germline. CDR3 size: 15 residues. Here the CDR3 reads CASSPGVAGSDTQYF. The CDR3 coding sequence is TGTGCCAGCAGCCCTGGGGTAGCGGGGTCAGATACGCAGTATTTT.

The J gene is TRBJ1-2, the V gene TRBV6-1; the match to TRBD1 covers 7 bases. Germline values: CDR1 MNHNS, CDR2 SASEGT. The CDR3 consists of 13 residues. The CDR3 reads CVTQGPWDYGYTF. CDR3 sequence (DNA): TGTGTAACACAGGGGCCTTGGGACTATGGCTACACCTTC.

CDR3 amino acids: CASSQDGTSGSYEQYF. The CDR3 DNA sequence: TGCGCCAGCAGCCAAGATGGGACTAGCGGATCCTACGAGCAGTACTTC. The rearrangement joins TRBV4-3 to TRBJ2-7; 11 bases fit TRBD2. CDR1 is LGHNA and CDR2 is YSLEER in the germline V gene. The V segment lost 0 bases and the J segment 1 base; nucleotides outside the gene matches: 2. CDR3 length: 16 amino acids.

This clone was counted between two and nine times. The rearrangement uses TRBV11-2 and TRBJ1-4; 7 bases map to TRBD1. CDR1 is SGHAT, CDR2 FQNNGV, per germline. The CDR3 sequence is 14 residues long. The junction had 10 bases not matched to a gene; V was cut back by 8 bases and J by 7 bases. The CDR3 DNA is TGTGCCAGCCGATCGTTAGGGGGCCTTGAAAAACTGTTTTTT. This encodes CASRSLGGLEKLFF.

The gene calls are TRBV13 and TRBJ1-2; 7 nucleotides agree with TRBD1. The trim removed 3 bases at V and 8 bases at J, leaving 9 bases unmatched. There are 14 residues in the CDR3. Germline CDR1 PRHDT, CDR2 FYEKMQ (reference sequence). The CDR3 here is CASSFLEGARGYTF. CDR3 bases: TGTGCCAGCAGCTTCTTGGAGGGGGCGCGGGGCTACACCTTC.

The chain uses TRBV5-6 and TRBJ2-5; TRBD2 matches 15 bases. In germline, CDR1 is SGHDT, CDR2 YYEEEE. V trimming: 4 bases; J trimming: 7 bases; junction bases outside the gene matches: 8. The CDR3 is 16 amino acids. The CDR3 bases are TGTGCCAGCAGCGGCGGACTAGCGGGGGGGCTTGGGACCCAGTACTTC. Protein product: CASSGGLAGGLGTQYF.

This rearrangement joins TRBV11-2 to TRBJ2-7; TRBD2 is a possible D gene (6 bases). V lost 5 bases, J lost 3 bases, and 11 bases lay in between. The length of the CDR3 is 13 residues. Germline loops: CDR1 SGHAT, CDR2 FQNNGV. The CDR3 loop reads CASSVGSGYEQYF. The CDR3 DNA reads TGTGCCAGCAGCGTTGGTAGCGGCTACGAGCAGTACTTC.

This chain joins TRBV2 and TRBJ1-2; 9 bases align to TRBD1. Germline V lookup: CDR1 SNHLY, CDR2 FYNNEI. The CDR3 consists of 15 residues. The junction had 8 bases not matched to a gene; V was cut back by 5 bases and J by 4 bases. This CDR3 reads CASSWGPGQGYGYTF. CDR3 coding DNA: TGTGCCAGCAGTTGGGGGCCGGGACAGGGCTATGGCTACACCTTC.

The J gene is TRBJ1-1, the V gene TRBV30, with 8 bases aligning to TRBD1. Germline V gene sequence: CDR1 GTSNPN, CDR2 SVGIG (reference sequence). This CDR3 is built from 13 residues. V shed 5 bases and J 5 bases; nucleotides not matched to a gene: 7. The chain's CDR3 is CAWAGQGGTEAFF. The CDR3 DNA follows: TGTGCCTGGGCCGGACAGGGTGGGACTGAAGCTTTCTTT. The variable domain in full, completed from reference TRBV30 and TRBJ1-1, reads SQTIHQWPATLVQPVGSPLSLECTVEGTSNPNLYWYRQAAGRGLQLLFYSVGIGQISSEVPQNLSASRPQDRQFILSSKKLLLSDSGFYLCAWAGQGGTEAFFGQGTRLTVV.